This T cell receptor beta chain was obtained from a study of blood T cell repertoires in COVID-19. At the level of the study: The cDNA or gDNA used as material had been derived from T cells, B-cell-depleted T cells, or PBMCs.

Participants' own reports of clinical history determined their cohort assignment. Recovered participants had two consecutive negative NP/OP PCR tests, healthcare professional clearance, or symptom resolution. The protocol was immunoSEQ multiplex PCR, while the TCRdb copy is restricted to in-frame clones and leaves out a portion. The data show almost 500,000 clones, 75% to 90% seen once. This CDR3 has 16 residues. V was pared by 3 bases and J by 2 bases, with 9 bases of the junction left unmatched. Germline CDR1 reads SGHAT; CDR2 reads FQNNGV. The source is a woman aged 60 to 75 who had recovered from COVID-19. The chain employs TRBV11-2 and TRBJ2-5; 7 bases fit TRBD1. Sequencing was done on a sample of PBMCs or T cells enriched from blood (not recorded which). CDR3 bases: TGTGCCAGCAGCTTCACCCCGGACAGGCCGCAAGAGACCCAGTACTTC. Protein sequence: CASSFTPDRPQETQYF.